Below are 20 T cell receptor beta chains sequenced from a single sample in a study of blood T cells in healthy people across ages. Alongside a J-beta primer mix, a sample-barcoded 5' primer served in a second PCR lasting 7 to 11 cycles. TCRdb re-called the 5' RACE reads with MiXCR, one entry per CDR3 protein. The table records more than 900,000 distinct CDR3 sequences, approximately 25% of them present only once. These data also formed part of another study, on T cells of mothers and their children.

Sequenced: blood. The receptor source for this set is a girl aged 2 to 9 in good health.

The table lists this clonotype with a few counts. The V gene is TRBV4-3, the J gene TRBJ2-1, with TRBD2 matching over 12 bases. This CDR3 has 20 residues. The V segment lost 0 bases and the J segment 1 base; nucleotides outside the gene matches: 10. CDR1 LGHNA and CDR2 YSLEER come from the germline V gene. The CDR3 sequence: CASSQEGLAGGPKSYNEQFF. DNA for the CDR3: TGCGCCAGCAGCCAAGAAGGTCTAGCGGGGGGGCCGAAATCCTACAATGAGCAGTTCTTC.

In nucleotides, the CDR3 is TGTGCCAGCAGCCCACATCTGAGCAACGCGCAGTATTTT. Its protein is CASSPHLSNAQYF. V and J are TRBV7-9 and TRBJ2-3; D call uncertain. Germline CDR1 is SEHNR and CDR2 is FQNEAQ (reference sequence). The V and J ends lost 5 bases and 10 bases respectively, with 16 bases between them. CDR3 length equals 13 residues.

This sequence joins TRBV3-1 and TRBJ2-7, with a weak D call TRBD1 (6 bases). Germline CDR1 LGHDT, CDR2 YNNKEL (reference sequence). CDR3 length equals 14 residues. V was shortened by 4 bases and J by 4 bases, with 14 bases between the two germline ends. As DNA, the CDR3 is TGTGCCAGCAGCCCCTTACAGGGTTCTTACGAGCAGTACTTC. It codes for CASSPLQGSYEQYF.

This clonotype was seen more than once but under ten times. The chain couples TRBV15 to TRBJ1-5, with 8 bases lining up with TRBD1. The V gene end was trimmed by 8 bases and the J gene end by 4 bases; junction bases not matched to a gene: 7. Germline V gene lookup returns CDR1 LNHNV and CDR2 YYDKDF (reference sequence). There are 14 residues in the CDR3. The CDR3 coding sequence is TGTGCCACCTCACAGGGGGTCCGAAATCAGCCCCAGCATTTT. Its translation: CATSQGVRNQPQHF.

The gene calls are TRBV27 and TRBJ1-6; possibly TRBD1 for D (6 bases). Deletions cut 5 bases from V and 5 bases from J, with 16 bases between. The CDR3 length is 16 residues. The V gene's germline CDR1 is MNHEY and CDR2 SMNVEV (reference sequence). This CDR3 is CASSTNLRGDNSPLHF. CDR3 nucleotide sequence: TGTGCCAGCAGTACCAATCTCAGGGGAGATAATTCACCCCTCCACTTT.

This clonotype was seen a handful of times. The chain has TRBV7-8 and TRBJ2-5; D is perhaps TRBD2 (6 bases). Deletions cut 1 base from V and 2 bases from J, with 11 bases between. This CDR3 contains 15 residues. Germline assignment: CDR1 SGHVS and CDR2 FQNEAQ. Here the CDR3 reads CASSLDLGGQETQYF. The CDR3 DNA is TGTGCCAGCAGCTTAGATCTGGGGGGACAAGAGACCCAGTACTTC.

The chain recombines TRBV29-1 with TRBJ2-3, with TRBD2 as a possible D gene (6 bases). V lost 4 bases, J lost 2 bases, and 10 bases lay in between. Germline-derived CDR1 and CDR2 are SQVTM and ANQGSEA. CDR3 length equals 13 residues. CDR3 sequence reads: CSVGGVVTDTQYF. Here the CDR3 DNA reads TGCAGCGTTGGGGGGGTGGTCACAGATACGCAGTATTTT.

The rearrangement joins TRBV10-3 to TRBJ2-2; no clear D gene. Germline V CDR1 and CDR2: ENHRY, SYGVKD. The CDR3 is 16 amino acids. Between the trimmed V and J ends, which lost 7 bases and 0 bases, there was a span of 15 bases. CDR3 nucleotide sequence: TGTGCCATCAAGAAAGGGCTGGACCCGAACACCGGGGAGCTGTTTTTT. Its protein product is CAIKKGLDPNTGELFF.

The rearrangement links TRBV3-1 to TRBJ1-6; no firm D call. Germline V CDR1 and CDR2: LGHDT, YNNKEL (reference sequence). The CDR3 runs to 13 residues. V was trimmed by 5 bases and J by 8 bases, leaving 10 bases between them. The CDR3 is CASSKVGDSPLHF. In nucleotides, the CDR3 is TGTGCCAGCAGCAAAGTGGGAGATTCACCCCTCCACTTT.

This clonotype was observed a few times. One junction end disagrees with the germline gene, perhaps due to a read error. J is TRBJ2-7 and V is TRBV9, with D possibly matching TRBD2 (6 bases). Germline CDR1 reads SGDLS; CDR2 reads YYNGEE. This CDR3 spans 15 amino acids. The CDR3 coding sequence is TGTGCCAGCAGCGGGGACGCGGGACTCCCCTACAAGCAGTACTTC. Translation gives CASSGDAGLPYKQYF.

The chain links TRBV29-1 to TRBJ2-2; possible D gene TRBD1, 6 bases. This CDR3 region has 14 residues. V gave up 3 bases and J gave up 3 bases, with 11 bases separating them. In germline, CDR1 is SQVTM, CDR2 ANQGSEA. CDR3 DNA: TGCAGCGTTGACCAGGGGTCTTACACCGGGGAGCTGTTTTTT. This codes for CSVDQGSYTGELFF.

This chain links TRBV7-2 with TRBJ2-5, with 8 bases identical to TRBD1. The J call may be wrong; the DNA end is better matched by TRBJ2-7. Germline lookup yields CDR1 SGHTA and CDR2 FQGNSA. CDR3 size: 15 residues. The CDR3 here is CASSLVGGQGNEQYF. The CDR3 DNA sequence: TGTGCCAGCAGCTTAGTTGGAGGACAGGGCAACGAGCAGTACTTC.

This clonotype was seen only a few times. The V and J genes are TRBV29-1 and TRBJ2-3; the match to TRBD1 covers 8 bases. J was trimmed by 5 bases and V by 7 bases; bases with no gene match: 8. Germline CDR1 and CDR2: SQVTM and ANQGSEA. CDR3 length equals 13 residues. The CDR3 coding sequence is TGCAGCGCTATGACAGGGGCTGGAGATACGCAGTATTTT. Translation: CSAMTGAGDTQYF.

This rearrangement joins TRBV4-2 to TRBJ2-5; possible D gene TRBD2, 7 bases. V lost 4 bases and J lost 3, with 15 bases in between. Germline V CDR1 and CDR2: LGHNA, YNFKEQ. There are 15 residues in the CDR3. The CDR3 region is CASSPVRGAEETQYF. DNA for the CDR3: TGTGCCAGCAGCCCGGTTCGGGGGGCGGAAGAGACCCAGTACTTC.

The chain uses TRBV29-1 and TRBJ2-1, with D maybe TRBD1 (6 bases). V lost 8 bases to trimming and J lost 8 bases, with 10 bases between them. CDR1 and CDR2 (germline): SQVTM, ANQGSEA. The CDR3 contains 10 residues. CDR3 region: CSFEGDEQFF. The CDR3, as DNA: TGCAGCTTCGAGGGGGATGAGCAGTTCTTC.

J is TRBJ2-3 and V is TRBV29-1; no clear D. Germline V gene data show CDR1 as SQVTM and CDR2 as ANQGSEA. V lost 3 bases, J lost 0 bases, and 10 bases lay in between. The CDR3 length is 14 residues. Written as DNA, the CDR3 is TGCAGCGTTGACGAGGTCTATAGCACAGATACGCAGTATTTT. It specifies CSVDEVYSTDTQYF.

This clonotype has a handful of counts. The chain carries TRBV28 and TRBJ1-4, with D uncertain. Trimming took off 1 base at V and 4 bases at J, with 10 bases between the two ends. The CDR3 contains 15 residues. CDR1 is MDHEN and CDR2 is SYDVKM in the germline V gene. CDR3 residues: CASSLFSQSNEKLFF. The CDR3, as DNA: TGTGCCAGCAGTTTATTTAGCCAGAGTAATGAAAAACTGTTTTTT.

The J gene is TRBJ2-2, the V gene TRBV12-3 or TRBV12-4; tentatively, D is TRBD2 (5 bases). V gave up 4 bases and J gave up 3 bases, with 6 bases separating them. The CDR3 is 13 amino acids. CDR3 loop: CASSSDYTGELFF. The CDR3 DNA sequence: TGTGCCAGCAGTTCGGACTACACCGGGGAGCTGTTTTTT.

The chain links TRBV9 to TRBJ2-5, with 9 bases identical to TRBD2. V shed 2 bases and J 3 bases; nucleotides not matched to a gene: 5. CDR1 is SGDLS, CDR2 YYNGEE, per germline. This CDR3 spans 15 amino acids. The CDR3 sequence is CASSVDSGGKETQYF. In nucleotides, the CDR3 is TGTGCCAGCAGCGTCGACAGCGGGGGGAAAGAGACCCAGTACTTC. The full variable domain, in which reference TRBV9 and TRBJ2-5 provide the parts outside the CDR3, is DSGVTQTPKHLITATGQRVTLRCSPRSGDLSVYWYQQSLDQGLQFLIQYYNGEERAKGNILERFSAQQFPDLHSELNLSSLELGDSALYFCASSVDSGGKETQYFGPGTRLLVL.

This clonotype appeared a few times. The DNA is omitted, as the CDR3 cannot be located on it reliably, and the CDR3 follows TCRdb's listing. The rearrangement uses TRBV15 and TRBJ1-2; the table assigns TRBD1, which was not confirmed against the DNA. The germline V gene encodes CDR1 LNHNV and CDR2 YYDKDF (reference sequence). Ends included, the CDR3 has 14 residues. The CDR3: CATVGTGANYGHTF.